This T cell receptor (beta chain) emerged from a study of vaccination effects on CD4 cells after COVID-19. Study-wide background: Three convalescent patients were sampled after vaccination (early and late). The median interval between the second dose and post-vaccine sampling was 72 days.

At the end of over 8 days of culture, CD4+ T cells were isolated. The infection with SARS-CoV-2 (confirmed by PCR) occurred in this person between March and December 2020. Two doses of either BNT162b2 or mRNA-1273 were given to each participant. As for this clone: Its specificity is unknown.

Whole-study results and caveats: Most post-vaccine spike-reactive clones in convalescents were new, not infection-derived.

Germline assignment: CDR1 MGHRA and CDR2 YSYEKL. V lost 3 bases, J lost 10 bases, and 22 bases stayed unmatched. The CDR3 extends over 19 amino acids. Some clones are missing from TCRdb's copy, which holds only in-frame ones; the method was immunoSEQ multiplex PCR. The data show 40,000 to 45,000 clones, 76% seen once. Here the sequenced sample was CD4+ T cells from PBMCs cultured without peptide, taken after COVID-19 vaccination. V is TRBV4-1 and J is TRBJ2-1, with 9 bases fitting TRBD2. The TCR sequence derives from a human donor who had a prior SARS-CoV-2 infection. The chain's CDR3 is CASSHPGLAGTPGLGEQFF. In nucleotides, the CDR3 is TGCGCCAGCAGCCACCCCGGGCTAGCGGGGACCCCCGGGTTGGGCGAGCAGTTCTTC.